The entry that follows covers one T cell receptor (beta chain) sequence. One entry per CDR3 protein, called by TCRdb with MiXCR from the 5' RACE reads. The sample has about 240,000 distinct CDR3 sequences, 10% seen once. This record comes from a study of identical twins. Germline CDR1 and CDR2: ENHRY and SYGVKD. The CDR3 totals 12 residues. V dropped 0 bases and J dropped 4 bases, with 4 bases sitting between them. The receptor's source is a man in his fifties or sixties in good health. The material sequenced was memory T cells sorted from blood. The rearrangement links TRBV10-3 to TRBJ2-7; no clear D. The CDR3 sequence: CAISESGYEQYF. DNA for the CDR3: TGTGCCATCAGTGAGTCGGGATACGAGCAGTACTTC.